This T cell receptor (beta chain) is drawn from a study of blood T cell repertoires in COVID-19. Using immunoSEQ multiplex PCR, the repertoire was profiled, and TCRdb retains in-frame clones only, with some absent. The sample yields about 180,000 clones, roughly 82% seen once. From germline, CDR1 is MDHEN and CDR2 SYDVKM. The CDR3 runs 15 residues. The V segment lost 4 bases and the J segment 6 bases; nucleotides outside the gene matches: 6. The sample was PBMCs or T cells enriched from blood (not recorded which). This sequence joins TRBV28 and TRBJ1-6; 7 bases fit TRBD1. This clonotype was sampled from a woman aged 25 to 39 who had recovered from COVID-19. CDR3 sequence (DNA): TGTGCCAGCAGTTCCGGAGAGGGGGCTAATTCACCCCTCCACTTT. Translating it yields CASSSGEGANSPLHF.